The rows below give T cell receptor beta chains drawn from one sample of a study of PD-1 blockade in classical Hodgkin lymphoma. Clones were sequenced by immunoSEQ multiplex PCR, and TCRdb holds only the in-frame ones, with some missing. The sample has over 10,000 clones; around four fifths are singletons. The sequences come from peripheral blood mononuclear cells (PBMCs), collected at baseline. The receptors shown here come from a human donor with classical Hodgkin lymphoma. CDR3s include the opening cysteine and the closing phenylalanine or tryptophan. A D gene is named only where the DNA matches it firmly. Clone size is shown for a subset of rows, as once, few, many or a class of expanded clone.

clone_size	d_call	v_call	j_call	cdr3_nt	cdr3_aa
NA	TRBD1	TRBV9	TRBJ1-4	TGTGCCAGCAGCATAAGCTCGGGACAGGGCTACGAAAAACTGTTTTTT	CASSISSGQGYEKLFF
NA	NA	TRBV7-2	TRBJ2-7	TGTGCCAGCAGCTTATCCGGGACCGGGTCCCTCGAGCAGTACTTC	CASSLSGTGSLEQYF
NA	NA	TRBV19	TRBJ1-1	TGTGCCAGTAAGATGGTGGGGAGCAGGGGAGGCTCTGAAGCTTTCTTT	CASKMVGSRGGSEAFF
NA	TRBD1	TRBV6-4	TRBJ1-2	TGTGCCAGCAGTGCCGGGACAGGGGGCTTTGGCTACACCTTC	CASSAGTGGFGYTF
NA	NA	TRBV25-1	TRBJ2-1	TGTGCCAGCAGTGAAGTAGCGGCTGCGAAATACAATGAGCAGTTCTTC	CASSEVAAAKYNEQFF
NA	NA	TRBV5-4	TRBJ2-3	TGTGCCAGCAGCTTAGGGGACTTTGTGACAGATACGCAGTATTTT	CASSLGDFVTDTQYF
NA	NA	TRBV27	TRBJ2-3	TGTGCCAGCAGTTCCCGGGCGGATACGCAGTATTTT	CASSSRADTQYF
NA	NA	TRBV5-6	TRBJ1-3	TGTGCCAGCAGCAAGTACACAGGGACTGGAAACACCATATATTTT	CASSKYTGTGNTIYF
once	NA	TRBV7-1	TRBJ1-5	TGTGCCAGCAGCTTAGACGGCAATCAGCCCCAGCATTTT	CASSLDGNQPQHF
NA	TRBD2	TRBV10-1	TRBJ2-3	TGCGCCAGCAGTGATGATCGGAGCGGGAGGGGCCCAGATACGCAGTATTTT	CASSDDRSGRGPDTQYF
NA	TRBD2	TRBV5-4	TRBJ2-7	TGTGCCAGCGGTCTATACGGGACTAGCGGGAGGGTCGCCTACGAGCAGTACTTC	CASGLYGTSGRVAYEQYF
NA	NA	TRBV7-2	TRBJ2-2	TGTGCCAGCAGCTTAGAATATTGGTCCGGGGAGCTGTTTTTT	CASSLEYWSGELFF
NA	TRBD1	TRBV10-2	TRBJ1-3	TGCGCCAGCAGTCGCCAGGGGGAAACTGGAAACACCATATATTTT	CASSRQGETGNTIYF
NA	TRBD1	TRBV5-1	TRBJ1-1	TGCGCCAGCAGCGCCGACAGGGGCGGCACTGAAGCTTTCTTT	CASSADRGGTEAFF
NA	TRBD2	TRBV10-1	TRBJ2-5	TGCGCCAGCAGTGAGATTAGCGGGGGGACCCAGTACTTC	CASSEISGGTQYF
NA	TRBD1	TRBV2	TRBJ1-2	TGTGCCAGCAGTCCAACAGGGGAAGGTGCCTATGGCTACACCTTC	CASSPTGEGAYGYTF
NA	NA	TRBV9	TRBJ2-2	TGTGCCAGCAGCGTACAGGGGAACACCGGGGAGCTGTTTTTT	CASSVQGNTGELFF
NA	NA	TRBV19	TRBJ1-1	TGTGCCAGTAGTATGGATGATTATGGGCGTAACACTGAAGCTTTCTTT	CASSMDDYGRNTEAFF
NA	TRBD1	TRBV6-5	TRBJ2-5	TGTGCCAGCAGTTACCAGGGGGCAGCAGAGACCCAGTACTTC	CASSYQGAAETQYF
few	NA	TRBV15	TRBJ2-1	TGTGCCACCAGCGAATACACAGGGACTGAGCAGTTCTTC	CATSEYTGTEQFF
NA	TRBD1	TRBV6-5	TRBJ1-6	TGTGCCAGCAGTTACTCGATGGACAGGGGAAATTCACCCCTCCACTTT	CASSYSMDRGNSPLHF
NA	TRBD1	TRBV5-1	TRBJ1-1	TGCGCCAGCAGCTACGACAGGGTGTCCACTGAAGCTTTCTTT	CASSYDRVSTEAFF
NA	NA	TRBV20-1	TRBJ1-2	TGCAGTGCTAGAGGACCGGATGGCTACACCTTC	CSARGPDGYTF
NA	NA	TRBV7-2	TRBJ2-3	TGTGCCAGCAGCTTAGTACTACTCAGCACAGATACGCAGTATTTT	CASSLVLLSTDTQYF
NA	NA	TRBV6-1	TRBJ2-1	TGTGCCAGCAGTGAAAGGGTGGCCGGGCGGAATGAGCAGTTCTTC	CASSERVAGRNEQFF
once	TRBD2	TRBV18	TRBJ2-2	TGTGCCAGCTCACTCCTAGCGGGAGTGGCGGCCGGGGAGCTGTTTTTT	CASSLLAGVAAGELFF
NA	NA	TRBV6-5	TRBJ1-3	TGTGCCAGCAGTTACTCAGTCTCTGGAAACACCATATATTTT	CASSYSVSGNTIYF
NA	TRBD1	TRBV7-9	TRBJ2-1	TGTGCCAGCCTCCCGGGACAGGGTACTGACGGTGAGCAGTTCTTC	CASLPGQGTDGEQFF
NA	NA	TRBV6-5	TRBJ2-3	TGTGCCAGCTCGGCTATAGGGGTAGATACGCAGTATTTT	CASSAIGVDTQYF
NA	NA	TRBV4-1	TRBJ2-2	TGCGCCAGCAGCCCCGGACGGGGGACCAACACCGGGGAGCTGTTTTTT	CASSPGRGTNTGELFF
NA	NA	TRBV7-5	TRBJ1-6	TGTGCCAGAAGTTCACAGGGGTCCGCTTCACCCCTCCACTTT	CARSSQGSASPLHF
few	NA	TRBV28	TRBJ1-6	TGTGCCAGCAGTTTAATTGTATCCTATAATTCACCCCTCCACTTT	CASSLIVSYNSPLHF